The T cell receptor (beta chain) under discussion was sequenced for a study of blood T cells in healthy people across ages. The ends lost 6 bases at V and 7 bases at J; junction bases unmatched: 15. This CDR3 has 14 amino acids. Germline V gene lookup returns CDR1 SQVTM and CDR2 ANQGSEA. Study-level points and caveats: Fewer expanded clones and more diversity marked long-lived versus aged donors.

It was with a sample-barcoded 5' primer and a J-beta primer mix that a second PCR of roughly 7 to 12 cycles was run. Each cDNA was tagged by a template-switch adaptor containing 12 random nucleotides. Each CDR3 protein is one row after TCRdb ran MiXCR on the 5' RACE reads. In the table there are 790,000 or so distinct CDR3 sequences, approximately 60% of which are singletons. As concerns this clonotype: Its specificity is unknown.

The material sequenced was blood. This receptor was identified in a man in his forties in good health. This rearrangement joins TRBV29-1 to TRBJ2-7, with TRBD1 identical over 7 bases. The CDR3 DNA sequence: TGCAGCGTCTCCGGGACAGCCGACTACAATGAGCAGTACTTC. Amino acid sequence: CSVSGTADYNEQYF.